The 15 T cell receptor beta chains below were found in one sample sequenced in a study of blood T cells in healthy people across ages. Together with a sample-barcoded 5' primer, a J-beta primer mix was included in a second PCR lasting about 7 to 11 cycles. TCRdb re-derived calls from the 5' RACE reads in MiXCR, one entry per CDR3 protein. The sample consists of some 1,800,000 distinct CDR3 sequences, about two fifths of them appearing once. What was sequenced was blood. The receptors were gathered from a human donor in good health.

The rearrangement joins TRBV4-3 to TRBJ1-6; the D gene is possibly TRBD1 (5 bases). The CDR3 covers 14 residues. Trimming removed 1 base from V and 8 bases from J, with 9 bases in between. The germline gives CDR1 LGHNA, CDR2 YSLEER. The CDR3 loop is CASSQGQTDSPLHF. In DNA, the CDR3 is TGCGCCAGCAGCCAAGGACAGACGGATTCACCCCTCCACTTT.

The rearrangement joins TRBV29-1 to TRBJ2-1, with TRBD1 as a possible D gene (5 bases). Per germline, CDR1 SQVTM and CDR2 ANQGSEA. The CDR3 is made up of 14 amino acids. V dropped 6 bases and J dropped 0 bases, with 12 bases sitting between them. Written as DNA, the CDR3 is TGCAGCGTAGACAGCGAAAGCTCCTACAATGAGCAGTTCTTC. Protein sequence: CSVDSESSYNEQFF.

The J gene is TRBJ2-4, the V gene TRBV20-1; the match to TRBD1 covers 7 bases. The CDR3 sequence is 13 residues long. The V and J ends lost 3 bases and 13 bases, in that order; junction bases with no gene match: 12. Looked up from germline, CDR1 is DFQATT and CDR2 is SNEGSKA (reference sequence). The CDR3 here is CSASSRGYNEQYF. The DNA of the CDR3 is TGCAGTGCTAGTTCCAGGGGGTATAATGAGCAGTACTTC.

The chain employs TRBV14 and TRBJ1-2; weak D call: TRBD1 (6 bases). Germline V gives CDR1 SGHDN, CDR2 FVKESK. The V end was cut by 4 bases, the J end by 7 bases, with 19 bases between. The CDR3 spans 15 residues. As DNA, the CDR3 is TGTGCCAGCAGCCGATTCCTACAGGGTTTAAGTGGCTACACCTTC. Encoded protein: CASSRFLQGLSGYTF.

The chain employs TRBV5-1 and TRBJ2-1; 7 positions agree with TRBD1. This CDR3 contains 13 residues. The ends lost 5 bases at V and 12 bases at J; junction bases unmatched: 11. Germline CDR1 and CDR2: SGHRS and YFSETQ. The CDR3 loop is CASSTGDLFGQFF. DNA for the CDR3: TGCGCCAGCAGTACAGGGGATCTGTTTGGGCAGTTCTTC. The full variable domain, its missing parts supplied by reference TRBV5-1 and TRBJ2-1, is KAGVTQTPRYLIKTRGQQVTLSCSPISGHRSVSWYQQTPGQGLQFLFEYFSETQRNKGNFPGRFSGRQFSNSRSEMNVSTLELGDSALYLCASSTGDLFGQFFGPGTRLTVL.

This sequence joins TRBV5-6 and TRBJ1-4; 7 nucleotides agree with TRBD1. The CDR3 consists of 17 residues. Germline values: CDR1 SGHDT, CDR2 YYEEEE. Trimming cost V 3 bases and J 0 bases; bases outside gene matches: 8. The CDR3 bases are TGTGCCAGCAGCTCACCCGGGACAGACTCAACTAATGAAAAACTGTTTTTT. It translates to CASSSPGTDSTNEKLFF.

The table lists this clonotype with a few counts. The genes are TRBV11-2 and TRBJ2-7; D unresolved. CDR3 length: 12 amino acids. The ends were cut back, 4 bases at V and 6 bases at J, with 10 bases in the middle. Germline CDR1 is SGHAT and CDR2 is FQNNGV. The CDR3 DNA sequence: TGTGCCAGCAGCTATGGTTGGCTCGAGCAGTACTTC. It specifies CASSYGWLEQYF.

The chain couples TRBV5-5 to TRBJ2-6; possible D gene TRBD1, 5 bases. With 1 base removed from V and 4 bases from J, the gap between germline ends came to 9 bases. CDR1 is SGHKS, CDR2 YYEKEE, per germline (reference sequence). The CDR3 consists of 15 residues. DNA of the CDR3: TGTGCCAGCAGCTTGTCAGGGCTCGGGGCCAACGTCCTGACTTTC. This gives the protein CASSLSGLGANVLTF.

The gene calls are TRBV4-2 and TRBJ1-2, with D unclear. Germline lookup yields CDR1 LGHNA and CDR2 YNFKEQ. This CDR3 has 15 residues. The V end was cut by 1 base, the J end by 2 bases, with 11 bases between. In nucleotides, the CDR3 is TGTGCCAGCAGCCAAGGTTTCGTACAGAACTATGGCTACACCTTC. Translating it yields CASSQGFVQNYGYTF.

This clonotype was counted only a few times. The chain couples TRBV20-1 to TRBJ2-3; the D is unclear. CDR3 size: 11 residues. The ends were cut back, 4 bases at V and 8 bases at J, with 10 bases in the middle. Germline V gene data show CDR1 as DFQATT and CDR2 as SNEGSKA (reference sequence). CDR3: CSAMYIGTQYF. In DNA, the CDR3 is TGCAGTGCTATGTACATAGGTACGCAGTATTTT.

Turning to this clonotype: A read error may explain this, as a much larger clone is one base away. The V and J genes are TRBV28 and TRBJ2-7; the D is unclear. CDR3 size: 13 residues. Trimming removed 6 bases at V and 2 bases at J, with 11 bases between. Germline CDR1 and CDR2: MDHEN and SYDVKM. The CDR3 sequence is CASRPMGPYEQYF. The CDR3 DNA follows: TGTGCCAGCAGGCCAATGGGCCCCTACGAGCAGTACTTC.

As to this clonotype: Germline and junction disagree at one end, which may indicate a read error. The V and J genes are TRBV2 and TRBJ2-1; TRBD2 matches 13 bases. Per the germline V gene, CDR1 is SNHLY and CDR2 is FYNNEI. This CDR3 is 15 amino acids long. This CDR3 reads CASSERLAGGGELFF. The CDR3 DNA is TGTGCCAGCAGTGAACGACTAGCGGGGGGCGGGGAGCTGTTCTTC.

The chain recombines TRBV5-5 with TRBJ2-7; tentatively, D is TRBD1 (6 bases). CDR1 and CDR2 (germline): SGHKS, YYEKEE (reference sequence). V shed 2 bases and J shed 6 bases, with 9 bases lying between them. The CDR3 runs to 12 residues. CDR3 sequence (DNA): TGTGCCAGCAGCTTACGACAGGTCGAGCAGTACTTC. Translation: CASSLRQVEQYF.

At least ten counts were recorded for this clonotype. CDR3 sequence reads: CSVVGGVGDTEAFF. The DNA of the CDR3 is TGCAGCGTTGTAGGAGGGGTGGGGGACACTGAAGCTTTCTTT. J is TRBJ1-1 and V is TRBV29-1; maybe TRBD1 (5 bases). The CDR3 spans 14 residues. V was shortened by 4 bases and J by 3 bases, with 15 bases between the two germline ends. Germline assignment: CDR1 SQVTM and CDR2 ANQGSEA.

V usage is TRBV5-5 and J usage is TRBJ1-2, with no clear D. The V end was cut by 4 bases, the J end by 3 bases, with 16 bases between. This CDR3 has 15 residues. Germline CDR1 SGHKS, CDR2 YYEKEE (reference sequence). The CDR3 nucleotides are TGTGCCAGCAGCCTGGTGTTTACAGAAGACTATGGCTACACCTTC. It is translated as CASSLVFTEDYGYTF.